The rows below give T cell receptor beta chains drawn from one sample of a study of T cell responses to AZD1222 COVID-19 vaccine. Data came from immunoSEQ multiplex PCR; TCRdb stores just in-frame clones and leaves some out. The table includes 77,000 or so clones, approximately 90% detected once. Here the sequenced sample was peripheral blood, taken on day 0 of AZD1222 vaccination. Every receptor here comes from an adult in good health. Both conserved end residues are part of each CDR3. Fields, in order: D gene, J gene, clone size, V gene, CDR3 protein, CDR3 DNA. A D gene is named only where the DNA matches it firmly. Part of the rows lack a size; the others show once, few, many or a class for expanded clones.

- | TRBJ1-1 | - | TRBV29-1 | CSVDRQTMNTEAFF | TGCAGCGTTGATAGGCAAACTATGAACACTGAAGCTTTCTTT
TRBD2 | TRBJ2-7 | - | TRBV18 | CATKRGSTYEQYF | TGTGCCACCAAGCGGGGGAGTACCTACGAGCAGTACTTC
- | TRBJ1-1 | - | TRBV2 | CASSEMPNTEAFF | TGTGCCAGCAGTGAAATGCCGAACACTGAAGCTTTCTTT
- | TRBJ2-7 | - | TRBV15 | CATSSPWEAGSYEQYF | TGTGCCACCAGCAGCCCCTGGGAGGCGGGTTCCTACGAGCAGTACTTC
TRBD1 | TRBJ2-1 | - | TRBV27 | CASSPTQGARDEQFF | TGTGCCAGCAGTCCGACGCAGGGGGCTCGGGATGAGCAGTTCTTC
- | TRBJ1-2 | few | TRBV19 | CASSLSGQQGGYGYTF | TGTGCCAGTAGCCTCTCGGGCCAACAGGGAGGCTATGGCTACACCTTC
TRBD1 | TRBJ1-1 | - | TRBV28 | CASRLSPLNRGSGNTEAFF | TGTGCCAGCAGGTTATCGCCCCTGAACAGGGGATCGGGGAACACTGAAGCTTTCTTT
- | TRBJ2-7 | - | TRBV19 | CASSIRSLGEQYF | TGTGCCAGTAGTATACGGTCCCTCGGCGAGCAGTACTTC
- | TRBJ2-7 | - | TRBV5-1 | CASSFEWRTVYEQYF | TGCGCCAGCAGCTTTGAGTGGCGGACCGTCTACGAGCAGTACTTC
- | TRBJ2-7 | - | TRBV6-5 | CASTLDTGSSYEQYF | TGTGCCAGCACGCTAGATACGGGAAGCTCCTACGAGCAGTACTTC
TRBD1 | TRBJ2-3 | - | TRBV5-8 | CASSWRGTGAGTDTQYF | TGTGCCAGCAGCTGGCGGGGGACAGGGGCGGGCACAGATACGCAGTATTTT
- | TRBJ1-6 | - | TRBV27 | CASAEGYEDSPLHF | TGTGCCAGCGCCGAGGGTTACGAGGATTCACCCCTCCACTTT
TRBD2 | TRBJ2-1 | - | TRBV7-3 | CASSPGLAFSYNEQFF | TGTGCCAGCAGTCCGGGACTAGCGTTCTCCTACAATGAGCAGTTCTTC
- | TRBJ2-7 | few | TRBV7-8 | CASSLANPGLPYEQYF | TGTGCCAGCAGCTTAGCAAATCCGGGGCTGCCCTACGAGCAGTACTTC
TRBD1 | TRBJ1-2 | - | TRBV5-4 | CASSGTGTGNGYTF | TGTGCCAGCAGCGGGACCGGGACAGGGAATGGCTACACCTTC
- | TRBJ2-7 | once | TRBV4-2 | CASSQEVAQSYEQYF | TGTGCCAGCAGCCAAGAAGTCGCACAGTCCTACGAGCAGTACTTC
- | TRBJ2-7 | - | TRBV5-1 | CASSSRGADEQYF | TGCGCCAGCAGCTCCCGGGGGGCCGACGAGCAGTACTTC
- | TRBJ2-1 | - | TRBV6-5 | CASNTGSRYNEQFF | TGTGCCAGCAATACCGGATCCCGTTACAATGAGCAGTTCTTC
- | TRBJ2-7 | - | TRBV28 | CASSFPGGTREQYF | TGTGCCAGCAGTTTCCCAGGGGGGACTAGAGAGCAGTACTTC
- | TRBJ1-2 | - | TRBV7-9 | CASSLETGYGYTF | TGTGCCAGCAGCTTAGAGACAGGCTATGGCTACACCTTC
- | TRBJ1-2 | - | TRBV3-1/TRBV3-2 | CASSQDHWQAPFNYGYTF | TGTGCCAGCAGCCAAGATCACTGGCAGGCGCCCTTTAACTATGGCTACACCTTC
TRBD1 | TRBJ1-5 | - | TRBV30 | CAWSPTPTGTGNQPQHF | TGTGCCTGGAGCCCGACACCGACCGGGACAGGGAATCAGCCCCAGCATTTT
TRBD2 | TRBJ2-3 | - | TRBV27 | CASSLSPGLAGGTQYF | TGTGCCAGCAGTTTATCGCCGGGACTAGCGGGAGGTACGCAGTATTTT
TRBD2 | TRBJ2-1 | - | TRBV29-1 | CSVTSGSSYNEQFF | TGCAGCGTTACCAGCGGGAGCTCCTACAATGAGCAGTTCTTC
TRBD2 | TRBJ2-2 | - | TRBV5-5 | CASSLRAGAGTGELFF | TGTGCCAGCAGCTTGAGGGCGGGAGCAGGGACCGGGGAGCTGTTTTTT
- | TRBJ2-6 | - | TRBV6-5 | CASSPQFGRANVLTF | TGTGCCAGCAGTCCCCAGTTTGGGAGGGCCAACGTCCTGACTTTC
- | TRBJ1-2 | - | TRBV9 | CASSVEAGLGPYGYTF | TGTGCCAGCAGCGTAGAAGCAGGCCTGGGGCCGTATGGCTACACCTTC
TRBD2 | TRBJ2-1 | - | TRBV2 | CASSEYPAGGPNEQFF | TGTGCCAGCAGTGAATATCCAGCGGGGGGGCCGAATGAGCAGTTCTTC
- | TRBJ1-5 | - | TRBV19 | CASSISGEQPQHF | TGTGCCAGTAGTATAAGTGGGGAACAGCCCCAGCATTTT
TRBD2 | TRBJ2-4 | - | TRBV3-1/TRBV3-2 | CASTPNRETSGRSWGNIQYF | TGTGCCAGCACCCCGAACCGGGAGACTAGCGGGAGGAGTTGGGGAAACATTCAGTACTTC
- | TRBJ1-3 | - | TRBV5-8 | CASSTDGYSGNTIYF | TGTGCCAGCAGCACCGACGGGTACTCTGGAAACACCATATATTTT
- | TRBJ1-6 | - | TRBV5-1 | CASSLEGDNYNSPLHF | TGCGCCAGCAGCTTGGAAGGGGACAATTATAATTCACCCCTCCACTTT
TRBD1 | TRBJ1-1 | - | TRBV19 | CASKGGQGTGAFF | TGTGCCAGTAAGGGGGGACAGGGGACAGGAGCTTTCTTT
- | TRBJ2-3 | - | TRBV7-2 | CASSPSASSDTQYF | TGTGCCAGCAGCCCCTCGGCTAGCTCCGATACGCAGTATTTT
TRBD1 | TRBJ2-2 | - | TRBV5-1 | CASSQNPGQVNTGELFF | TGCGCCAGCAGCCAGAACCCTGGACAGGTGAACACCGGGGAGCTGTTTTTT
TRBD2 | TRBJ2-6 | - | TRBV10-3 | CAISDRREGSGANVLTF | TGTGCCATCAGTGACAGGAGGGAGGGTTCTGGGGCCAACGTCCTGACTTTC
TRBD2 | TRBJ2-1 | once | TRBV28 | CASSPLLAGGRNEQFF | TGTGCCAGCAGTCCCCTCCTAGCGGGGGGGCGCAATGAGCAGTTCTTC
TRBD1 | TRBJ1-4 | - | TRBV6-5 | CASSSPRGGTNEKLFF | TGTGCCAGCAGTTCCCCCAGGGGGGGAACTAATGAAAAACTGTTTTTT
TRBD2 | TRBJ2-7 | - | TRBV11-2 | CASSLTSGSSYEQYF | TGTGCCAGCAGCTTGACTAGCGGGTCCTCCTACGAGCAGTACTTC
- | TRBJ2-5 | - | TRBV30 | CAWSPWGLGQETQYF | TGTGCCTGGAGTCCTTGGGGACTGGGACAAGAGACCCAGTACTTC
TRBD1 | TRBJ1-1 | - | TRBV6-2/TRBV6-3 | CASSLVQGAGGAFF | TGTGCCAGCAGCCTCGTACAGGGGGCTGGGGGAGCTTTCTTT
- | TRBJ2-7 | - | TRBV6-6 | CASSYRDTGGEQYF | TGTGCCAGCAGTTACAGGGACACGGGCGGAGAGCAGTACTTC
TRBD2 | TRBJ2-3 | once | TRBV29-1 | CSVDSTSGRRGGHSTDTQYF | TGCAGCGTTGATAGCACTAGCGGGCGAAGGGGGGGCCATAGCACAGATACGCAGTATTTT